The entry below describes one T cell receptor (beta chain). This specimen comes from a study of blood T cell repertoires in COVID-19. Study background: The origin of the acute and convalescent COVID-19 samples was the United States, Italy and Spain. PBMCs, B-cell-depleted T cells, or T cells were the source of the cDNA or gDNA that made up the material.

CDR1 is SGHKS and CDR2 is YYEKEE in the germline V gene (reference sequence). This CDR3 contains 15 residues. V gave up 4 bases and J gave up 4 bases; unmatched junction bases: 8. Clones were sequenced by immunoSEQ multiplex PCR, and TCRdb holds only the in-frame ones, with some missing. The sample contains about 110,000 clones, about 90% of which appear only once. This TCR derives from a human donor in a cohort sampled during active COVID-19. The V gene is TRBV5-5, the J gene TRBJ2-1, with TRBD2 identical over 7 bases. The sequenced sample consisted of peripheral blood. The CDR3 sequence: CASSGAGTTYNEQFF. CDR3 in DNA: TGTGCCAGCAGCGGGGCCGGGACTACTTACAATGAGCAGTTCTTC.